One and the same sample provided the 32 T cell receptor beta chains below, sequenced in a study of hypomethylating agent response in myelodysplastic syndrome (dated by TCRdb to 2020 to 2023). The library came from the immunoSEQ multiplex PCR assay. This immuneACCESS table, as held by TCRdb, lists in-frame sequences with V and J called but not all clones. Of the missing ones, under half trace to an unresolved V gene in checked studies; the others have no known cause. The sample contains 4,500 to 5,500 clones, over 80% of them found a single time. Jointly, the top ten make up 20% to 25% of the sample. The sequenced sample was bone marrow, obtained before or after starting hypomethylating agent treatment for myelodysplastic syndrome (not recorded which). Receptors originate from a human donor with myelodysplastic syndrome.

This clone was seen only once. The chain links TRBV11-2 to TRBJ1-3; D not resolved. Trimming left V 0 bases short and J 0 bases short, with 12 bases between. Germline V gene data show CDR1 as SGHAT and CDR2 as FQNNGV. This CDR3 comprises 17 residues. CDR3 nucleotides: TGTGCCAGCAGCTTAGATTCGCGCGGATTCTCTGGAAACACCATATATTTT. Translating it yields CASSLDSRGFSGNTIYF.

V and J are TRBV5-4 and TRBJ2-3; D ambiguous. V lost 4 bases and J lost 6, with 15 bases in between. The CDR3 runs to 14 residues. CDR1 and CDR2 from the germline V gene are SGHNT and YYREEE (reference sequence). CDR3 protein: CASSLATTTDTQYF. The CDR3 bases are TGTGCCAGCAGCCTCGCGACCACCACGGATACGCAGTATTTT.

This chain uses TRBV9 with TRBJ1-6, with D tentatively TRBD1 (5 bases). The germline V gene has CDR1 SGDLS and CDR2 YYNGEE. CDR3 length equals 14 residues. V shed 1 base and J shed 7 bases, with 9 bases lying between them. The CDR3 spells CASSVHWGNSPLHF. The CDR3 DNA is TGTGCCAGCAGCGTACATTGGGGGAATTCACCCCTCCACTTT. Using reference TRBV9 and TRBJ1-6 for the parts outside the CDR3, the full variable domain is DSGVTQTPKHLITATGQRVTLRCSPRSGDLSVYWYQQSLDQGLQFLIQYYNGEERAKGNILERFSAQQFPDLHSELNLSSLELGDSALYFCASSVHWGNSPLHFGNGTRLTVT.

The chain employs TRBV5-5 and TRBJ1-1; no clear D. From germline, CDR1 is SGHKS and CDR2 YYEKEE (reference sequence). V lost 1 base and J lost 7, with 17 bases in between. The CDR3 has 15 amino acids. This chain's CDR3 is CASSLTVGHSGEAFF. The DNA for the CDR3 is TGTGCCAGCAGCTTGACGGTGGGTCATTCCGGTGAAGCTTTCTTT.

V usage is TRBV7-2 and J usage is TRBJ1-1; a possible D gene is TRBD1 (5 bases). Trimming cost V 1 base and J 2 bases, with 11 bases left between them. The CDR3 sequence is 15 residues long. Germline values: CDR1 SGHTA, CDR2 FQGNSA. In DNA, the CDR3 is TGTGCCAGCAGCTTAGTATCGGGGACTAACACTGAAGCTTTCTTT. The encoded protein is CASSLVSGTNTEAFF.

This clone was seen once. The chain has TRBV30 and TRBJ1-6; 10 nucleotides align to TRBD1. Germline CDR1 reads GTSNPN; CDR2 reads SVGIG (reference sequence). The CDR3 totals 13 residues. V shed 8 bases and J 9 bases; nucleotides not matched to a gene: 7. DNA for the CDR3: TGTGCCCGTTGGGACAGGGGAGGTTCACCCCTCCACTTT. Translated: CARWDRGGSPLHF.

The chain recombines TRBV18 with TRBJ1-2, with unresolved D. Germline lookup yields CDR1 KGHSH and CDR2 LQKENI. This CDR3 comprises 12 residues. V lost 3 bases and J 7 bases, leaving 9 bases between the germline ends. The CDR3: CASSPSGFGYTF. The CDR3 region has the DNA TGTGCCAGCTCACCGTCGGGATTTGGCTACACCTTC.

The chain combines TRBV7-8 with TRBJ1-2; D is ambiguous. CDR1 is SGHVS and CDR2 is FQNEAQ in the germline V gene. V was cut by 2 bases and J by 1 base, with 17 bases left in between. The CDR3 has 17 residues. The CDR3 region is CASSLSLLRGSNYGYTF. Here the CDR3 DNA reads TGTGCCAGCAGCTTATCCCTTCTCCGGGGAAGTAACTATGGCTACACCTTC.

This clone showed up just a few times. The CDR3: CASRYGTGQFNQPQHF. CDR3 in DNA: TGTGCCAGCAGATACGGGACAGGGCAATTCAATCAGCCCCAGCATTTT. This chain joins TRBV28 and TRBJ1-5; 9 bases map to TRBD1. With V trimmed by 6 bases and J by 3 bases, 9 bases remained unmatched. Germline-derived CDR1 and CDR2 are MDHEN and SYDVKM. CDR3 length: 16 amino acids. Drawing the rest from reference TRBV28 and TRBJ1-5, the complete variable domain is DVKVTQSSRYLVKRTGEKVFLECVQDMDHENMFWYRQDPGLGLRLIYFSYDVKMKEKGDIPEGYSVSREKKERFSLILESASTNQTSMYLCASRYGTGQFNQPQHFGDGTRLSIL.

CDR3 sequence: CASIPGQERRGYTF. In DNA, the CDR3 is TGTGCCAGCATACCCGGACAGGAAAGACGAGGCTACACCTTC. The chain recombines TRBV11-2 with TRBJ1-2; TRBD1 agrees at 7 bases. The CDR3 totals 14 residues. After removal of 7 bases from V and 8 bases from J, the junction contained 13 bases not matched to a gene. Germline CDR1 is SGHAT and CDR2 is FQNNGV.

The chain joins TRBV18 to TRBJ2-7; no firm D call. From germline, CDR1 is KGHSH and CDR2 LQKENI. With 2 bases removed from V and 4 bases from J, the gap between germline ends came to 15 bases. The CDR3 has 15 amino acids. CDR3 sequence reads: CASSPRHQRSYEQYF. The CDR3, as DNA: TGTGCCAGCTCACCAAGACACCAAAGGTCGTACGAGCAGTACTTC.

CDR3 bases: TGTGCCAGCAGTGAAAACCCTAGCTCCTACGAGCAGTACTTC. Translating it yields CASSENPSSYEQYF. The chain links TRBV2 to TRBJ2-7; D unclear. CDR3 length: 14 amino acids. Trimming cost V 2 bases and J 0 bases, with 8 bases left between them. Germline CDR1 SNHLY, CDR2 FYNNEI.

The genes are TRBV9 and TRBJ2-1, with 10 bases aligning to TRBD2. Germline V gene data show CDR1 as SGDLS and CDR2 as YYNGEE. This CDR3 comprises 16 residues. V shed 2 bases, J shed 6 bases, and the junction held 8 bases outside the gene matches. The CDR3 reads CASSVSSSGRVNEQFF. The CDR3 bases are TGTGCCAGCAGCGTCTCGTCTAGCGGGAGAGTCAATGAGCAGTTCTTC.

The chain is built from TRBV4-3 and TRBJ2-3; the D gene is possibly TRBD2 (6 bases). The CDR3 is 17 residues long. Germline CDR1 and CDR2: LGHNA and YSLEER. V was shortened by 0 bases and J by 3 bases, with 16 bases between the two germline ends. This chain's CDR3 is CASSQDWKGLLTDTQYF. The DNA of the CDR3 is TGCGCCAGCAGCCAAGATTGGAAGGGACTTCTAACAGATACGCAGTATTTT.

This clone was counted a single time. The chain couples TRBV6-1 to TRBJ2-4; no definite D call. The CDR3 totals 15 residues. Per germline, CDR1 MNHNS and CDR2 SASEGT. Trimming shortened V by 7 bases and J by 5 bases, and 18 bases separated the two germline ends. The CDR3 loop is CASNRWDNKENIQYF. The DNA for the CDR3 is TGTGCCAGCAATAGGTGGGATAACAAAGAAAACATTCAGTACTTC.

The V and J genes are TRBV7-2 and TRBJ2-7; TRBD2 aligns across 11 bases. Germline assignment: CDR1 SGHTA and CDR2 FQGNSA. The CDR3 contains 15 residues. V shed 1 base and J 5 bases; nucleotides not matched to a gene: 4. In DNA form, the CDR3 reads TGTGCCAGCAGCTTAGGACTAGCGGGGACAAACGAGCAGTACTTC. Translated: CASSLGLAGTNEQYF.

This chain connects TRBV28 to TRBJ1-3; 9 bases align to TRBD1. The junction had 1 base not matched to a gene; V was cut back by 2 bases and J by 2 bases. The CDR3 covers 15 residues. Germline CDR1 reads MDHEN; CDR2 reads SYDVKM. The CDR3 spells CASSLGTGTGNTIYF. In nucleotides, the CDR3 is TGTGCCAGCAGTTTAGGGACAGGGACTGGAAACACCATATATTTT.

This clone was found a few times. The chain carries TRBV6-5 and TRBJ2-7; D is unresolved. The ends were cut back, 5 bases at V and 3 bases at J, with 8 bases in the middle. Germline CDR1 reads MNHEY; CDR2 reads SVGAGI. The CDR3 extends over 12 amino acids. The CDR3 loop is CASSEKSYEQYF. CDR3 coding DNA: TGTGCCAGCAGTGAAAAAAGCTACGAGCAGTACTTC.

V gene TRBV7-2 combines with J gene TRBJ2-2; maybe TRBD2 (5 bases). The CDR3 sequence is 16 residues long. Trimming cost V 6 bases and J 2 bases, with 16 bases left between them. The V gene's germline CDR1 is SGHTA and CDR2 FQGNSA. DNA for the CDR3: TGTGCCAGCAGACCCCCCGAATCGGGAAACACCGGGGAGCTGTTTTTT. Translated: CASRPPESGNTGELFF.

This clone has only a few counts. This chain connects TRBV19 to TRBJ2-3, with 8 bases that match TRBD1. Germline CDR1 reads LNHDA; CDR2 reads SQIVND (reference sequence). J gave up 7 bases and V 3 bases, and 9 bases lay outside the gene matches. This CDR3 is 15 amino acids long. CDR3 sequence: CASSMGQGARNTQYF. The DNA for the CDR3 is TGTGCCAGTAGTATGGGGCAGGGGGCGCGAAATACGCAGTATTTT.

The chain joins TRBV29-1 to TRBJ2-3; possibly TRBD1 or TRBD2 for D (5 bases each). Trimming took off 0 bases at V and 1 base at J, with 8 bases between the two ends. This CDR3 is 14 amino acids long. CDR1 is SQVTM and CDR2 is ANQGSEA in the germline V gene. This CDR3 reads CSVEEGVGTDTQYF. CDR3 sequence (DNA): TGCAGCGTTGAAGAGGGGGTGGGCACAGATACGCAGTATTTT.

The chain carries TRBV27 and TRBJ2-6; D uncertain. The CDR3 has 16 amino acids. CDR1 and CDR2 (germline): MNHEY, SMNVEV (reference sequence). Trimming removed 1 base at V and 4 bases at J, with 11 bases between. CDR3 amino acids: CASSLLLSGGANVLTF. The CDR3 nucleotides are TGTGCCAGCAGTTTATTACTTAGTGGGGGGGCCAACGTCCTGACTTTC.

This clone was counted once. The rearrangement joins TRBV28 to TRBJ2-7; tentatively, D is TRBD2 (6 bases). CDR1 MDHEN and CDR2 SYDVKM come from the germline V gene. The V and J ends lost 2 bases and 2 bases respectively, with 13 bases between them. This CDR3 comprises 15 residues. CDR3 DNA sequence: TGTGCCAGCAGTTTAGCGGGGTCAAATGCCTACGAGCAGTACTTC. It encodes CASSLAGSNAYEQYF.

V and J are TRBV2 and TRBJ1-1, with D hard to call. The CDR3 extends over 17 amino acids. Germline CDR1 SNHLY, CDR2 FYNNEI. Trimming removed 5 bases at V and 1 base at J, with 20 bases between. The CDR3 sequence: CASSPSVGEVGNTEAFF. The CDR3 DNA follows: TGTGCCAGCAGTCCCAGCGTCGGGGAAGTAGGGAACACTGAAGCTTTCTTT.

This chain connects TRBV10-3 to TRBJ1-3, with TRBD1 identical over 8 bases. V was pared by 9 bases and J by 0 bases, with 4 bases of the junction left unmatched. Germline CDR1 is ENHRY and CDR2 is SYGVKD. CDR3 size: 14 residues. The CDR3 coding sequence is TGTGCCATAAAACAGGGGGTCTCTGGAAACACCATATATTTT. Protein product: CAIKQGVSGNTIYF.

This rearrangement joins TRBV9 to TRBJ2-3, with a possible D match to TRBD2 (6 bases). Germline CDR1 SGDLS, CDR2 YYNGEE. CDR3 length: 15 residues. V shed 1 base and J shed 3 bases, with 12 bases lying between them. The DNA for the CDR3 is TGTGCCAGCAGCGTACTGGGCGGGACGACAGATACGCAGTATTTT. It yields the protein CASSVLGGTTDTQYF.

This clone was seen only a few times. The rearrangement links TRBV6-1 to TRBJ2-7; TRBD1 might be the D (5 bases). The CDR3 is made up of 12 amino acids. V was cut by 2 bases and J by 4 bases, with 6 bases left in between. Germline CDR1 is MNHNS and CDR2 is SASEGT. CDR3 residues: CASSERGYEQYF. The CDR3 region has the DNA TGTGCCAGCAGTGAAAGGGGTTACGAGCAGTACTTC.

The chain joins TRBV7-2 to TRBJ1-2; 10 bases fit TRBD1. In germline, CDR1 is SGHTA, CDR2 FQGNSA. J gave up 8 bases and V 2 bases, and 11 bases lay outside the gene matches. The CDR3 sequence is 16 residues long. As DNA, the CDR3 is TGTGCCAGCAGCTTAAGCGTCCGGGACAGGGGAAACGGCTACACCTTC. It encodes CASSLSVRDRGNGYTF.

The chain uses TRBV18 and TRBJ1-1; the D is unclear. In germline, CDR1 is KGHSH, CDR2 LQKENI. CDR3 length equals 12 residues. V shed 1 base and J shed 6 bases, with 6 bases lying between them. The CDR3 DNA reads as TGTGCCAGCTCACCACAGGGTGCTGAAGCTTTCTTT. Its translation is CASSPQGAEAFF. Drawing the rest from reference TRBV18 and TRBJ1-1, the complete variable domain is NAGVMQNPRHLVRRRGQEARLRCSPMKGHSHVYWYRQLPEEGLKFMVYLQKENIIDESGMPKERFSAEFPKEGPSILRIQQVVRGDSAAYFCASSPQGAEAFFGQGTRLTVV.

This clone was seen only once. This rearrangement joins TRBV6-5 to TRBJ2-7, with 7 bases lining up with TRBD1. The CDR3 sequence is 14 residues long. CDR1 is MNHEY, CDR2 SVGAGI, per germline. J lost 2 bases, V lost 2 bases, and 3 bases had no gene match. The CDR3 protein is CASSYAGTAYEQYF. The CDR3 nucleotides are TGTGCCAGCAGTTACGCCGGGACAGCCTACGAGCAGTACTTC.

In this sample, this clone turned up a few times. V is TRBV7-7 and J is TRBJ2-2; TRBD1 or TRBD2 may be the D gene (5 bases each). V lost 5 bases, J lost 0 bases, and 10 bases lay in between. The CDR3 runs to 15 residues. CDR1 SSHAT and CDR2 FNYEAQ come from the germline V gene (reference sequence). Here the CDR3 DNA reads TGTGCCAGCAGCGCCGGGACGGCGAACACCGGGGAGCTGTTTTTT. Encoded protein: CASSAGTANTGELFF.

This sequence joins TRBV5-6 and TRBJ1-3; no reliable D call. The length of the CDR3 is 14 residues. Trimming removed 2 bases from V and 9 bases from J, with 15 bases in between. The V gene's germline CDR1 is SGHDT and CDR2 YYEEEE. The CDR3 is CASSLNSLKGTIYF. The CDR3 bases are TGTGCCAGCAGCTTAAACAGCCTTAAGGGCACCATATATTTT. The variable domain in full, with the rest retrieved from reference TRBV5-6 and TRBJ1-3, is DAGVTQSPTHLIKTRGQQVTLRCSPKSGHDTVSWYQQALGQGPQFIFQYYEEEERQRGNFPDRFSGHQFPNYSSELNVNALLLGDSALYLCASSLNSLKGTIYFGEGSWLTVV.